One sample yielded the 8 T cell receptor beta chains listed below, sequenced in a study of cytomegalovirus exposure and HLA in healthy donors. 13 Jbeta primers and 60 Vbeta primers were used for the PCR. Sequencing used immunoSEQ multiplex PCR; TCRdb keeps in-frame clones, though not all of them. The repertoire consists of 130,000 to 150,000 clones, with about 70% occurring once and the leading ten covering around 2%. Material: PBMCs. These receptors all come from a woman aged 40 to 55 in good health and CMV-seronegative.

The chain uses TRBV28 and TRBJ1-1; 7 nucleotides match TRBD1. V shed 3 bases and J 6 bases; nucleotides not matched to a gene: 4. This CDR3 has 13 residues. Germline CDR1 MDHEN, CDR2 SYDVKM. The CDR3 nucleotides read TGTGCCAGCAGTTTGCTACAGGGGCCTGAAGCTTTCTTT. Protein sequence: CASSLLQGPEAFF.

A few counts support this clone. The chain carries TRBV5-1 and TRBJ1-4; no clear D. V shed 8 bases and J shed 2 bases, with 16 bases lying between them. The CDR3 spans 15 residues. The germline CDR1 and CDR2 sequences are SGHRS and YFSETQ. CDR3 in amino acids: CASRMGGRTNEKLFF. The CDR3 DNA reads TGCGCCAGTCGAATGGGCGGGCGGACTAATGAAAAACTGTTTTTT.

This clone was detected only once. The junction shows a germline mismatch at one end, possibly a read error. The sample has other DNA sequences that encode this CDR3 too. This sequence joins TRBV5-1 and TRBJ1-2; D not certain. Germline V gene data show CDR1 as SGHRS and CDR2 as YFSETQ. This CDR3 is built from 13 residues. For the CDR3, the DNA is TGCGCCAGCAGCCGGGGAGACGAGGATGGCTACACTTTC. Protein product: CASSRGDEDGYTF.

J is TRBJ1-1 and V is TRBV5-1, with TRBD1 matching over 7 bases. The CDR3 runs 14 residues. V shed 3 bases and J 3 bases; nucleotides not matched to a gene: 5. CDR1 SGHRS and CDR2 YFSETQ come from the germline V gene. CDR3 in amino acids: CASSSQGVDTEAFF. The CDR3 DNA reads as TGCGCCAGCAGCTCGCAGGGGGTTGACACTGAAGCTTTCTTT.

DNA of the CDR3: TGTGCCAGCAGTGAGACAGGGGGCAGAATAGATACGCAGTATTTT. This codes for CASSETGGRIDTQYF. This chain joins TRBV6-1 and TRBJ2-3, with 10 bases that match TRBD1. Losses at the gene ends were 3 bases for V and 5 bases for J; bases not matched to a gene: 5. CDR3 length equals 15 residues. Germline assignment: CDR1 MNHNS and CDR2 SASEGT.

This chain uses TRBV18 with TRBJ2-2; TRBD1 agrees at 9 bases. Germline V CDR1 and CDR2: KGHSH, LQKENI. The CDR3 is 18 residues long. Losses at the gene ends were 1 base for V and 0 bases for J; bases not matched to a gene: 6. CDR3 amino acids: CASSPRGQGFANTGELFF. CDR3 nucleotides: TGTGCCAGCTCACCACGGGGACAGGGTTTCGCGAACACCGGGGAGCTGTTTTTT. Supplemented by reference TRBV18 and TRBJ2-2, the full variable domain reads NAGVMQNPRHLVRRRGQEARLRCSPMKGHSHVYWYRQLPEEGLKFMVYLQKENIIDESGMPKERFSAEFPKEGPSILRIQQVVRGDSAAYFCASSPRGQGFANTGELFFGEGSRLTVL.

This clone came up once. The sample carries other DNA sequences with the same CDR3. The chain employs TRBV28 and TRBJ1-2; 7 nucleotides align to TRBD1. J lost 1 base, V lost 3 bases, and 2 bases had no gene match. This CDR3 spans 14 amino acids. Germline V CDR1 and CDR2: MDHEN, SYDVKM. The CDR3: CASSFQGGNYGYTF. The DNA for the CDR3 is TGTGCCAGCAGTTTCCAGGGGGGTAACTATGGCTACACCTTC.

The chain has TRBV2 and TRBJ1-1, with a weak D call TRBD1 (5 bases). Trimming removed 7 bases from V and 9 bases from J, with 24 bases in between. The CDR3 runs to 15 residues. From germline, CDR1 is SNHLY and CDR2 FYNNEI. The CDR3 reads CASKWQGRVLAKAFF. The CDR3 DNA is TGTGCCAGCAAGTGGCAGGGCCGAGTCTTAGCTAAAGCTTTCTTT.